The rows below give T cell receptor beta chains drawn from one sample of a study of vaccination and CD4 T cells after COVID-19. No antigens are known for them. TCRdb fed the PCR reads into MiXCR, producing one record per CDR3 protein. This table has almost 5,500 distinct CDR3 sequences, roughly a third appearing once. The sample in question was CD4+ T cells from blood, cultured in vitro, obtained after SARS-CoV-2 vaccination. The receptors here all came from a human donor who had recovered from COVID-19. CDR3s include the opening cysteine and the closing phenylalanine or tryptophan. The D gene is left open where the match is weak. Not all rows give a size; the values are once, few, many and, for expanded clones, a class.

CASSGGLAGGYEQYF	TGCGCCAGCAGCGGAGGACTAGCGGGAGGATACGAGCAGTACTTC	TRBJ2-7	TRBV5-1	TRBD2	once
CASSVGAGVLYEQYF	TGTGCCAGCAGCGTAGGAGCGGGAGTTTTGTACGAGCAGTACTTC	TRBJ2-7	TRBV9	TRBD2	once
CASSRDEGTASYEQYF	TGTGCCAGCAGCCGTGACGAAGGGACAGCTTCTTACGAGCAGTACTTC	TRBJ2-7	TRBV7-9	TRBD1	NA
CASSLGPDYGYTF	TGTGCCAGCAGTCTCGGACCCGACTATGGCTACACCTTC	TRBJ1-2	TRBV27	NA	few
CASSATGEQGTQYF	TGTGCCAGTAGTGCTACAGGGGAGCAAGGGACCCAGTACTTC	TRBJ2-5	TRBV19	TRBD1	few
CASSPGTGYNSPLHF	TGTGCCAGCTCACCCGGGACAGGGTATAATTCACCCCTCCACTTT	TRBJ1-6	TRBV18	TRBD1	few
CSVEVGGTWHNEQFF	TGCAGCGTTGAAGTAGGTGGGACGTGGCACAATGAGCAGTTCTTC	TRBJ2-1	TRBV29-1	NA	NA
CAISEGQGFGSPLHF	TGTGCCATCAGTGAGGGACAGGGATTCGGTTCACCCCTCCACTTT	TRBJ1-6	TRBV10-3	TRBD1	once
CASKGSGRWDTGELFF	TGTGCCAGTAAGGGTAGCGGGAGATGGGACACCGGGGAGCTGTTTTTT	TRBJ2-2	TRBV19	TRBD2	NA
CASSIRDGTYEQYF	TGTGCCAGTAGTATCAGGGACGGTACCTACGAGCAGTACTTC	TRBJ2-7	TRBV19	NA	few
CASSPGTTNEQFF	TGTGCCAGCAGCCCCGGGACAACCAATGAGCAGTTCTTC	TRBJ2-1	TRBV5-4	NA	NA